These T cell receptor beta chains were read from a single sample in a study of cytotoxic CD8 clonotypes in ibrutinib-treated CLL. Assay: immunoSEQ multiplex PCR; the TCRdb copy retains only in-frame clones and omits some. The sample lists about 74,000 clones; 80% were seen once. Sequencing used PBMCs, obtained at disease progression, from a patient treated with ibrutinib. These TCRs come from a human donor with chronic lymphocytic leukemia. Both conserved end residues are trimmed from each CDR3.

v_gene: TRBV5-1
len: 12
j_gene: TRBJ1-2
CDR3aa: ASTLPDRGYGYT

v_gene: TRBV11-2
len: 15
j_gene: TRBJ2-1
CDR3aa: ASSGLKGQLNYNEQF

v_gene: TRBV28
len: 9
j_gene: TRBJ2-2
CDR3aa: ASTNGWELF

v_gene: TRBV25-1
len: 14
j_gene: TRBJ1-3
CDR3aa: ASRGLGQFSGNTIY

v_gene: TRBV29-1
len: 11
j_gene: TRBJ1-2
CDR3aa: SVFTQGWDGYT

v_gene: TRBV27
len: 14
j_gene: TRBJ1-1
CDR3aa: ASSLVYSAGPTEAF

v_gene: TRBV28
len: 13
j_gene: TRBJ1-6
CDR3aa: ASSLPDSYNSPLH

v_gene: TRBV5-1
len: 9
j_gene: TRBJ1-1
CDR3aa: ASSLGHEAF

v_gene: TRBV5-4
len: 13
j_gene: TRBJ2-2
CDR3aa: ASSFPGSNTGELF

v_gene: TRBV29-1
len: 14
j_gene: TRBJ2-1
CDR3aa: SVRNLEAGLSWSEF

v_gene: TRBV14
len: 11
j_gene: TRBJ1-2
CDR3aa: ASSQASNYGYT

v_gene: TRBV10-3
len: 12
j_gene: TRBJ2-2
CDR3aa: ATSPGANTGELF

v_gene: TRBV30
len: 14
j_gene: TRBJ2-7
CDR3aa: AWSDLGLAGAVEQY

v_gene: TRBV10-3
len: 9
j_gene: TRBJ1-1
CDR3aa: AIGNRTEAF

v_gene: TRBV27
len: 14
j_gene: TRBJ2-4
CDR3aa: ASSLVGSLAKNIQY

v_gene: TRBV6-5
len: 14
j_gene: TRBJ2-3
CDR3aa: ASSYSAGPSTDTQY

v_gene: TRBV5-1
len: 12
j_gene: TRBJ1-3
CDR3aa: ASSWDLSGNTIY

v_gene: TRBV10-3
len: 11
j_gene: TRBJ2-3
CDR3aa: ATVGGVADTQY

v_gene: TRBV4-1
len: 15
j_gene: TRBJ1-2
CDR3aa: ASSQAGTGVDRNGYT

v_gene: TRBV6-6
len: 11
j_gene: TRBJ1-1
CDR3aa: ASSYQGRGMAF

v_gene: TRBV6-6
len: 14
j_gene: TRBJ1-1
CDR3aa: ASSDSTGVMNTEAF

v_gene: TRBV11-2
len: 14
j_gene: TRBJ2-7
CDR3aa: ASSLLSGTGTYEQY

v_gene: TRBV5-6
len: 12
j_gene: TRBJ2-7
CDR3aa: ASSSRTRQGEQY

v_gene: TRBV27
len: 13
j_gene: TRBJ2-7
CDR3aa: ASSPALTGNYEQY

v_gene: TRBV29-1
len: 13
j_gene: TRBJ2-1
CDR3aa: SVEDRDRVYNEQF

v_gene: TRBV7-3
len: 13
j_gene: TRBJ1-2
CDR3aa: ASSLTGSTNYGYT

v_gene: TRBV29-1
len: 10
j_gene: TRBJ1-1
CDR3aa: SGDRGGTEAF

v_gene: TRBV6-4
len: 12
j_gene: TRBJ2-3
CDR3aa: ASKPSGDTDTQY

v_gene: TRBV28
len: 13
j_gene: TRBJ2-1
CDR3aa: ASRRGTGYYNEQF

v_gene: TRBV18
len: 11
j_gene: TRBJ1-1
CDR3aa: ASSPRDSQEAF

v_gene: TRBV29-1
len: 14
j_gene: TRBJ2-7
CDR3aa: SVPPPPSALSYEQY

v_gene: TRBV19
len: 14
j_gene: TRBJ1-2
CDR3aa: ASSETRDRGIYGYT

v_gene: TRBV5-1
len: 13
j_gene: TRBJ2-5
CDR3aa: ASSLGLAGKETQY